A selection of T cell receptor beta chains follows, all from one sample in a study of fetal regulatory T cell absence and autoimmunity. The protocol was immunoSEQ multiplex PCR, while the TCRdb copy is restricted to in-frame clones and leaves out a portion. The sample has more than 85,000 clones, 60% to 80% seen once. The sample was pancreas tissue. The receptor source for this set is a male donor with IPEX syndrome. CDR3s include the opening cysteine and the closing phenylalanine or tryptophan. A D gene is named only where the DNA matches it firmly. Rows give clone size only sometimes, using once, few, many, or a class for an expanded clone.

length	V	size	D	J	CDR3	DNA
16	TRBV10-2	.	TRBD2	TRBJ2-2	CASSEWGLANTGELFF	TGCGCCAGCAGTGAGTGGGGACTAGCGAACACCGGGGAGCTGTTTTTT
14	TRBV9	few	.	TRBJ1-5	CASSVGASNQPQHF	TGTGCCAGCAGCGTAGGGGCGAGCAATCAGCCCCAGCATTTT
15	TRBV4-3	.	.	TRBJ1-3	CASSPGSVAGNTIYF	TGCGCCAGCAGCCCAGGGTCGGTTGCTGGAAACACCATATATTTT
16	TRBV5-1	.	.	TRBJ1-1	CASSLPMLGMNTEAFF	TGCGCCAGCAGCTTGCCTATGCTCGGGATGAACACTGAAGCTTTCTTT
13	TRBV6-4	few	.	TRBJ1-2	CASSDGGYYGYTF	TGTGCCAGCAGTGACGGGGGATACTATGGCTACACCTTC
20	TRBV7-8	.	TRBD2	TRBJ2-3	CASSLGRVGLARSSTDTQYF	TGTGCCAGCAGCTTGGGGAGAGTGGGACTAGCGAGATCTAGCACAGATACGCAGTATTTT
16	TRBV6-1	.	.	TRBJ2-5	CASSGNMGFLEETQYF	TGTGCCAGCAGTGGAAATATGGGGTTTCTCGAAGAGACCCAGTACTTC
20	TRBV5-1	.	.	TRBJ2-1	CASSLAETRYFLQGEGEQFF	TGCGCCAGCAGCTTGGCCGAAACTAGATATTTCTTACAGGGGGAGGGTGAGCAGTTCTTC
13	TRBV6-6	.	.	TRBJ2-1	CASSLQWYNEQFF	TGTGCCAGCAGCCTACAGTGGTACAATGAGCAGTTCTTC
13	TRBV10-3	few	.	TRBJ2-3	CAISEASLDTQYF	TGTGCCATCAGTGAAGCTAGCTTGGATACGCAGTATTTT
17	TRBV4-3	.	TRBD2	TRBJ2-3	CASSQEPTSGVTDTQYF	TGCGCCAGCAGCCAAGAGCCGACTAGCGGGGTAACAGATACGCAGTATTTT
15	TRBV6-5	.	.	TRBJ1-4	CASSYLVGGGEKLFF	TGTGCCAGCAGTTACCTCGTAGGGGGGGGTGAAAAACTGTTTTTT
14	TRBV5-1	.	TRBD1	TRBJ1-2	CASSRTGTDYGYTF	TGCGCCAGCAGCCGGACAGGGACTGACTATGGCTACACCTTC
14	TRBV7-2	few	.	TRBJ2-7	CASSLGVGSYEQYF	TGTGCCAGCAGCTTAGGAGTGGGGTCCTACGAGCAGTACTTC
14	TRBV27	.	TRBD1	TRBJ1-1	CASSLTDRGAEAFF	TGTGCCAGCAGTTTAACTGACAGGGGAGCTGAAGCTTTCTTT
11	TRBV29-1	.	.	TRBJ2-7	CSVGHSYEQYF	TGCAGCGTTGGACACTCCTACGAGCAGTACTTC
15	TRBV6-5	.	.	TRBJ2-2	CASSGRTALTGELFF	TGTGCCAGCAGCGGACGGACAGCCCTCACCGGGGAGCTGTTTTTT
17	TRBV5-4	.	.	TRBJ2-1	CASSFAGVFSSYNEQFF	TGTGCCAGCAGCTTTGCTGGCGTTTTTAGCTCCTACAATGAGCAGTTCTTC
15	TRBV27	.	.	TRBJ1-1	CASRKTELLNTEAFF	TGTGCCAGCAGAAAAACCGAACTTTTGAACACTGAAGCTTTCTTT
15	TRBV11-2	.	TRBD1	TRBJ2-5	CASSLDGTEQETQYF	TGTGCCAGCAGCTTAGATGGGACAGAACAAGAGACCCAGTACTTC
11	TRBV6-5	.	.	TRBJ2-1	CASSYSNEQFF	TGTGCCAGCAGTTACAGTAATGAGCAGTTCTTC
10	TRBV12-5	.	.	TRBJ2-1	CASALNEQFF	TGTGCTAGTGCCTTGAATGAGCAGTTCTTC
16	TRBV11-3	once	.	TRBJ2-2	CASSLIGGQHTGELFF	TGTGCCAGCAGCTTGATCGGGGGGCAACACACCGGGGAGCTGTTTTTT
14	TRBV7-2	once	TRBD2	TRBJ2-7	CASSLAGGEYEQYF	TGTGCCAGCAGCTTAGCGGGAGGGGAGTACGAGCAGTACTTC
17	TRBV11-2	.	.	TRBJ2-3	CASSTPQGGAFTDTQYF	TGTGCCAGCAGCACACCACAGGGGGGGGCCTTCACAGATACGCAGTATTTT
13	TRBV7-9	.	.	TRBJ1-1	CASSLGTNTEAFF	TGTGCCAGCAGCCTCGGGACAAACACTGAAGCTTTCTTT
13	TRBV29-1	.	TRBD1	TRBJ1-1	CSVVTGGWTEAFF	TGCAGCGTGGTGACAGGGGGCTGGACTGAAGCTTTCTTT
16	TRBV7-8	.	.	TRBJ2-1	CASSLGLALSYNEQFF	TGTGCCAGCAGCTTAGGCCTAGCCCTATCCTACAATGAGCAGTTCTTC
19	TRBV11-2	.	.	TRBJ2-1	CASSLSPPEKLGAHNEQFF	TGTGCCAGCAGCTTGTCGCCCCCCGAAAAATTGGGGGCACACAATGAGCAGTTCTTC
12	TRBV7-9	.	.	TRBJ2-7	CASSTRGGEQYF	TGTGCCAGCAGCACCAGGGGGGGGGAGCAGTACTTC
13	TRBV6-1	.	.	TRBJ1-1	CATEPTLNTEAFF	TGTGCCACCGAGCCGACTTTGAACACTGAAGCTTTCTTT